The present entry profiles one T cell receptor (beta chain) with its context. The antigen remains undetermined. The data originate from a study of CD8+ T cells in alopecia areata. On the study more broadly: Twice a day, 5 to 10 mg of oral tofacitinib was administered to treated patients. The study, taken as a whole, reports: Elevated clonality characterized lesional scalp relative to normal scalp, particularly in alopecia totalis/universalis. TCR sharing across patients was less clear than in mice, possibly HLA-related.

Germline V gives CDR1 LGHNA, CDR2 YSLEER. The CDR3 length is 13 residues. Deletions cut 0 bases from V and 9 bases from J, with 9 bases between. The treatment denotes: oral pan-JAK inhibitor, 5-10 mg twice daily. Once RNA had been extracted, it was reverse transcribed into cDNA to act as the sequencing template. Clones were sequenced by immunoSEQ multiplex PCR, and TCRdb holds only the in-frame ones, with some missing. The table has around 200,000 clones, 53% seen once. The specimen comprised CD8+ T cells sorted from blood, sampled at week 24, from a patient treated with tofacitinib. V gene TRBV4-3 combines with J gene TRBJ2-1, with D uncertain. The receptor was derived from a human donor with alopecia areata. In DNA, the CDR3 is TGCGCCAGCAGCCAAGAAGCCGGGCGTGAGCAGTTCTTC. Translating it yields CASSQEAGREQFF.